Listed below are T cell receptor beta chains from one sample, sequenced in a study of blood T cell repertoires in COVID-19. The assay was immunoSEQ multiplex PCR, and TCRdb's table has in-frame clones only and misses some. The sample consists of roughly 200,000 clones, 70% to 90% of them appearing once. The sequencing input was PBMCs or T cells enriched from blood (not recorded which). These receptor sequences come from a woman between 35 and 50 years old with acute COVID-19. Each CDR3 is given with its conserved first and last residue. Each record gives: V gene, D gene, J gene, CDR3 protein. A D gene is named only where the DNA matches it firmly.

v_call: TRBV6-1
d_call: NA
j_call: TRBJ1-2
cdr3_aa: CASSEGASQSQGMYHLFGYTF

v_call: TRBV4-3
d_call: NA
j_call: TRBJ1-1
cdr3_aa: CASRRGEGFNTEAFF

v_call: TRBV7-9
d_call: NA
j_call: TRBJ1-3
cdr3_aa: CASSLRQGENTIYF

v_call: TRBV2
d_call: NA
j_call: TRBJ1-5
cdr3_aa: CASSDPWESNQPQHF

v_call: TRBV9
d_call: TRBD2
j_call: TRBJ2-5
cdr3_aa: CASSGRAGRARGGETQYF

v_call: TRBV18
d_call: TRBD1
j_call: TRBJ1-5
cdr3_aa: CASSLQGAQGQPQHF

v_call: TRBV28
d_call: TRBD1
j_call: TRBJ2-2
cdr3_aa: CASSSPRTGGTGELFF

v_call: TRBV5-1
d_call: NA
j_call: TRBJ2-3
cdr3_aa: CASSLDLATTDTQYF

v_call: TRBV5-5
d_call: NA
j_call: TRBJ2-1
cdr3_aa: CASSLDLSSYNEQFF

v_call: TRBV4-1
d_call: NA
j_call: TRBJ1-6
cdr3_aa: CASSQLQGKDLGSPLHF

v_call: TRBV7-2
d_call: TRBD1
j_call: TRBJ2-5
cdr3_aa: CASSLIGDRVETQYF

v_call: TRBV5-4
d_call: NA
j_call: TRBJ1-2
cdr3_aa: CASSLEGGNYGYTF

v_call: TRBV19
d_call: TRBD2
j_call: TRBJ2-4
cdr3_aa: CASSISLAGVKSSKNIQYF

v_call: TRBV7-2
d_call: NA
j_call: TRBJ2-3
cdr3_aa: CASSLAATGTDTQYF

v_call: TRBV19
d_call: NA
j_call: TRBJ1-6
cdr3_aa: CASSIAGGFDNSPLHF

v_call: TRBV2
d_call: TRBD1
j_call: TRBJ1-2
cdr3_aa: CATRQGEDYGYTF

v_call: TRBV9
d_call: NA
j_call: TRBJ1-3
cdr3_aa: CASSSQGGPGNTIYF

v_call: TRBV29-1
d_call: NA
j_call: TRBJ2-5
cdr3_aa: CSVAEETQYF

v_call: TRBV7-2
d_call: TRBD1
j_call: TRBJ1-2
cdr3_aa: CASSEGQGPSNYGYTF

v_call: TRBV5-5
d_call: NA
j_call: TRBJ2-3
cdr3_aa: CASSLGLLSTDTQYF

v_call: TRBV7-6
d_call: TRBD2
j_call: TRBJ2-1
cdr3_aa: CASSRNGGAYNEQFF

v_call: TRBV5-1
d_call: TRBD1
j_call: TRBJ2-4
cdr3_aa: CASSTGQGAKNIQYF

v_call: TRBV3-1/TRBV3-2
d_call: TRBD1
j_call: TRBJ1-4
cdr3_aa: CASSLGQGIANEKLFF

v_call: TRBV19
d_call: NA
j_call: TRBJ2-3
cdr3_aa: CASSIGGSTDTQYF

v_call: TRBV29-1
d_call: NA
j_call: TRBJ2-7
cdr3_aa: CSASRGVSYEQYF

v_call: TRBV18
d_call: NA
j_call: TRBJ2-1
cdr3_aa: CASSPLVLDNEQFF

v_call: TRBV10-3
d_call: NA
j_call: TRBJ1-6
cdr3_aa: CAISRWDTNSPLHF

v_call: TRBV19
d_call: TRBD1
j_call: TRBJ2-5
cdr3_aa: CASSTSGTGVPKGTQYF

v_call: TRBV24-1
d_call: TRBD1
j_call: TRBJ1-4
cdr3_aa: CATSDYHRTGENEKLFF

v_call: TRBV27
d_call: NA
j_call: TRBJ1-2
cdr3_aa: CASSLRSGTLYGYTF

v_call: TRBV11-2
d_call: NA
j_call: TRBJ1-1
cdr3_aa: CASSSGSGNTEAFF

v_call: TRBV19
d_call: NA
j_call: TRBJ2-3
cdr3_aa: CASSIQQGRDTQYF

v_call: TRBV14
d_call: NA
j_call: TRBJ2-1
cdr3_aa: CASSPKTSGEQFF

v_call: TRBV30
d_call: NA
j_call: TRBJ1-5
cdr3_aa: CAWRGAGGSYQPQHF

v_call: TRBV7-8
d_call: NA
j_call: TRBJ2-5
cdr3_aa: CASSRGGSAQETQYF

v_call: TRBV12-3/TRBV12-4
d_call: TRBD1
j_call: TRBJ1-5
cdr3_aa: CASRDRENQPQHF

v_call: TRBV6-6
d_call: NA
j_call: TRBJ1-2
cdr3_aa: CASSFTGGYTF

v_call: TRBV5-1
d_call: NA
j_call: TRBJ2-7
cdr3_aa: CASTDSGGRLGEQYF

v_call: TRBV11-2
d_call: NA
j_call: TRBJ1-2
cdr3_aa: CASSLDLGGMGKGGGYTF

v_call: TRBV9
d_call: NA
j_call: TRBJ1-5
cdr3_aa: CARSVGPGGGNQPQHF

v_call: TRBV30
d_call: TRBD1
j_call: TRBJ1-2
cdr3_aa: CAWSVPRQGAEYGYTF